The entry below gives a single T cell receptor (beta chain) sequence along with its context. Per the original data handling: Amplification of reference gene primers was used by the study to estimate nucleated cell counts. The table came from immunoSEQ multiplex PCR; TCRdb's copy has only in-frame clones and leaves some out. V, J and clone size were drawn from that table, and D and trimming were deduced from the DNA. The table has about 200,000 clones, around 84% seen once; the top ten hold roughly 20%. The CDR3 contains 16 residues. Germline lookup yields CDR1 MNHEY and CDR2 SMNVEV (reference sequence). The V end was cut by 2 bases, the J end by 0 bases, with 13 bases between. The sample is drawn from a study of blood T cell repertoires in COVID-19.

The source material was PBMCs or T cells enriched from blood (not recorded which). The J gene is TRBJ1-2, the V gene TRBV27, with no clear D. The origin of this receptor is a man aged 35-49 years who had recovered from COVID-19. The CDR3 here is CASSLILGRTNYGYTF. In DNA, the CDR3 is TGTGCCAGCAGTTTAATCTTGGGCCGGACTAACTATGGCTACACCTTC.